This TCR beta chain was sequenced during a study of T cell responses to AZD1222 COVID-19 vaccine. Study-level findings and limits: Reportedly, nearly half the spike-specific TCRs target unmutated variant regions.

TCRdb keeps only in-frame clones here, not all; method: immunoSEQ multiplex PCR. The sample contains approximately 120,000 clones, more than 85% of which appear only once. Trimming took 5 bases from V and 0 from J, leaving 11 bases between them. From germline, CDR1 is SGHTA and CDR2 FQGTGA. CDR3 length: 14 amino acids. In the case of this clone: The antigen is unknown.

The rearrangement links TRBV7-3 to TRBJ2-7; perhaps TRBD1 as D (6 bases). The sequence was collected from an adult in good health. The input for sequencing was peripheral blood, taken on day 0 of AZD1222 vaccination. The CDR3 reads CASSRTDSSYEQYF. CDR3 in DNA: TGTGCCAGCAGCCGGACGGACAGCTCCTACGAGCAGTACTTC.